Detailed here is one T cell receptor beta chain. No antigen is known for it. At the DNA level, this CDR3 is encoded by other sequences in the same sample as well. The germline V gene has CDR1 MNHEY and CDR2 SVGAGI. CDR3 size: 14 residues. Deletions cut 0 bases from V and 4 bases from J, with 9 bases between. The source of the sample is a study of shared clonotypes between healthy human individuals. The overall study: Aged between 18 and 49, the donors were a couple of women and a few men.

Assay: immunoSEQ multiplex PCR; the TCRdb copy retains only in-frame clones and omits some. The data contain more than 2 million clones, nearly 97% of them singletons. Study-level points and caveats: Memory subsets had estimated richness that was generally smaller than that of naive subsets. Naive CD4 clonotypes overlapped across several donors at approximately 4.5%.

V and J are TRBV6-5 and TRBJ1-2; D is ambiguous. The receptor was isolated from a man younger than 30 in good health. Input material: naive CD4+ T cells sorted from blood. Subset of the sample: CD45RA+ positively selected. CDR3 in DNA: TGTGCCAGCAGTTACTCGAGGGCCGGCTATGGCTACACCTTC. Its protein is CASSYSRAGYGYTF.